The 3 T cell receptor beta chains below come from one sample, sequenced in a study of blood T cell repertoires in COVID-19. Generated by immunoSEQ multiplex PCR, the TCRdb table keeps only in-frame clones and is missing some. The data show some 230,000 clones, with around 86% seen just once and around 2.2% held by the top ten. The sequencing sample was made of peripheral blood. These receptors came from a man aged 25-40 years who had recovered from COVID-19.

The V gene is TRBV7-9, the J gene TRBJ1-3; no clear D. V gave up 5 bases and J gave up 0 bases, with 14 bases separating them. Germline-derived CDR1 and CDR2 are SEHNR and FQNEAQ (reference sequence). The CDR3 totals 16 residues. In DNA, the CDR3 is TGTGCCAGCAGCCTTAGTCGAGGATTCTCTGGAAACACCATATATTTT. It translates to CASSLSRGFSGNTIYF.

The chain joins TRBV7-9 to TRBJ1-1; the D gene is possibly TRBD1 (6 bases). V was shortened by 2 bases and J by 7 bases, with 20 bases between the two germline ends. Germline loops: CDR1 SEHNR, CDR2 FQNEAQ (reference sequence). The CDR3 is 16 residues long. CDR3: CASSLSGLSWGHEAFF. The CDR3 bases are TGTGCCAGCAGCTTATCTGGGCTTAGTTGGGGACATGAAGCTTTCTTT.

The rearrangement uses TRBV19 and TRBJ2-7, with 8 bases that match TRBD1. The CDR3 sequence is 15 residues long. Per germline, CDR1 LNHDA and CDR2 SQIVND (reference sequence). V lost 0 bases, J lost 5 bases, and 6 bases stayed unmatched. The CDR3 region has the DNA TGTGCCAGTAGTATAGACCGGGCGACAGGGGACGAGCAGTACTTC. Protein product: CASSIDRATGDEQYF.